Listed below are T cell receptor beta chains from one sample, sequenced in a study of T cells in lung cancer brain metastases. The table came from immunoSEQ multiplex PCR; TCRdb's copy has only in-frame clones and leaves some out. The profile shows approximately 5,100 clones, around four fifths of them singletons. The sequencing input was tumor tissue from a brain metastasis. The receptors shown here come from a man aged 45-65 years with non-small cell lung cancer that had spread to the brain. Each CDR3 is given with its conserved first and last residue. The order of the fields is CDR3 protein, clone size, J gene, V gene. Clone sizes are given selectively: once, few, many, or a class where the clone is expanded.

CASKPHLSSGNTIYF	-	TRBJ1-3	TRBV6-5
CSVETVGGDTQYF	-	TRBJ2-3	TRBV29-1
CATSRERASRETQYF	-	TRBJ2-5	TRBV15
CASIWGDRGQHGYTF	large	TRBJ1-2	TRBV6-1
CASSESLGTQYF	-	TRBJ2-5	TRBV2
CASSGQGAATDTQYF	-	TRBJ2-3	TRBV6-1
CASSPTGGQPQHF	-	TRBJ1-5	TRBV4-2
CASSFAGTGVDTEAFF	once	TRBJ1-1	TRBV7-2
CASSFGIFYGYTF	-	TRBJ1-2	TRBV7-9
CAWSATGWDTQYF	few	TRBJ2-3	TRBV30
CASSDLAGVGANVLTF	-	TRBJ2-6	TRBV6-4
CASSEAPTGNTIYF	large	TRBJ1-3	TRBV2
CASQGGGLSRETQYF	-	TRBJ2-5	TRBV7-9
CASGLFTGDNEQFF	-	TRBJ2-1	TRBV12-5
CASSVGPTRETQYF	-	TRBJ2-5	TRBV9
CASILASQNSGNTIYF	-	TRBJ1-3	TRBV7-2
CASSVGQDNKKLFF	-	TRBJ1-4	TRBV5-4
CASSRTASGNTIYF	-	TRBJ1-3	TRBV19
CASSVGGQGLNNEQFF	-	TRBJ2-1	TRBV9
CASSFYGGTPDTQYF	-	TRBJ2-3	TRBV5-4
CASSYWDGGVQETQYF	-	TRBJ2-5	TRBV6-6
CASSEGWPNSPLHF	-	TRBJ1-6	TRBV7-9
CASGSSNTQYF	-	TRBJ2-3	TRBV25-1
CASSALGGARTEAFF	-	TRBJ1-1	TRBV19
CASSLGQLGGRSYNEQFF	-	TRBJ2-1	TRBV5-1
CASSSGRAEKPQHF	-	TRBJ1-5	TRBV11-2
CASSLEGAGQETQYF	-	TRBJ2-5	TRBV5-4
CASSQAGTSADTQYF	-	TRBJ2-3	TRBV4-2
CATRRSQDYGYTF	-	TRBJ1-2	TRBV6-1
CASSAPPGAGVTGELFF	once	TRBJ2-2	TRBV6-1
CAWSALQGNQPQHF	-	TRBJ1-5	TRBV30
CAWKDRPNTEAFF	-	TRBJ1-1	TRBV30
CASSPQVGDNQPQHF	-	TRBJ1-5	TRBV7-2
CASSHGGGLADTQYF	-	TRBJ2-3	TRBV4-3
CASNPLSGRDNSPLHF	once	TRBJ1-6	TRBV27
CASSHFLAGGHSEQFF	-	TRBJ2-1	TRBV4-2
CASSFGLEPAYEQYF	-	TRBJ2-7	TRBV5-4
CASSENAGSQPQYF	-	-	TRBV2
CASSIGEVGTEAFF	once	TRBJ1-1	TRBV19
CASSMVEGLAYEQYF	few	TRBJ2-7	TRBV19
CASSDIANQPQHF	once	TRBJ1-5	TRBV2
CSVAGTAASTEAFF	large	TRBJ1-1	TRBV29-1
CASSETPGLNYGYTF	-	TRBJ1-2	TRBV6-1
CASSYVENTEAFF	-	TRBJ1-1	TRBV27
CAWSIGINEQFF	-	TRBJ2-1	TRBV30
CASRTFLGQFYEQYF	-	TRBJ2-7	TRBV28
CASSLWGSRTEAFF	-	TRBJ1-1	TRBV7-2
CASSLHQGIDGYTF	-	TRBJ1-2	TRBV7-2
CASSFSGGAYNEQFF	once	TRBJ2-1	TRBV7-2
CASSLWSGVTGEQFF	-	TRBJ2-1	TRBV11-2